These 3 T cell receptor beta chains were sequenced from one sample in a study of blood T cell repertoires in COVID-19 (dated by TCRdb to 2020 to 2022). The library came from the immunoSEQ multiplex PCR assay. Sourced from immuneACCESS, this table was stored by TCRdb with only in-frame sequences that have V and J called. A share of the clones is absent; for the studies checked, an unresolved V gene accounts for under half, and the remainder has no known explanation. The sample records about 78,000 clones, 80% to 95% of which are singletons. The ten most abundant clones make up around 0.77% of the sample. Sequences were obtained from peripheral blood. All receptors derive from a woman older than 75 with acute or convalescent COVID-19.

The chain recombines TRBV6-1 with TRBJ1-2, with 12 bases matching TRBD1. The CDR3 runs to 16 residues. The V gene end was trimmed by 4 bases and the J gene end by 5 bases; junction bases not matched to a gene: 8. Germline lookup yields CDR1 MNHNS and CDR2 SASEGT. CDR3 nucleotides: TGTGCCAGCAGTGTAGCGGGACAGGGGGCGATTTATGGCTACACCTTC. Protein product: CASSVAGQGAIYGYTF.

This chain links TRBV9 with TRBJ2-3; 12 bases match TRBD2. From germline, CDR1 is SGDLS and CDR2 YYNGEE. Trimming removed 4 bases from V and 10 bases from J; junction bases left unmatched: 13. The CDR3 is made up of 16 amino acids. In DNA, the CDR3 is TGTGCCAGCAGCCTAACCGGGACTAGCGGGCCGCGTGCGCAGTATTTT. Amino acids: CASSLTGTSGPRAQYF.

The chain joins TRBV5-1 to TRBJ2-5; TRBD2 matches at 10 bases. The CDR3 contains 16 residues. Trimming took 0 bases from V and 1 from J; bases not matched to a gene: 3. CDR1 and CDR2 from the germline V gene are SGHRS and YFSETQ. The CDR3 region is CASSLAASGGQETQYF. DNA for the CDR3: TGCGCCAGCAGCTTGGCGGCTAGCGGGGGCCAAGAGACCCAGTACTTC.